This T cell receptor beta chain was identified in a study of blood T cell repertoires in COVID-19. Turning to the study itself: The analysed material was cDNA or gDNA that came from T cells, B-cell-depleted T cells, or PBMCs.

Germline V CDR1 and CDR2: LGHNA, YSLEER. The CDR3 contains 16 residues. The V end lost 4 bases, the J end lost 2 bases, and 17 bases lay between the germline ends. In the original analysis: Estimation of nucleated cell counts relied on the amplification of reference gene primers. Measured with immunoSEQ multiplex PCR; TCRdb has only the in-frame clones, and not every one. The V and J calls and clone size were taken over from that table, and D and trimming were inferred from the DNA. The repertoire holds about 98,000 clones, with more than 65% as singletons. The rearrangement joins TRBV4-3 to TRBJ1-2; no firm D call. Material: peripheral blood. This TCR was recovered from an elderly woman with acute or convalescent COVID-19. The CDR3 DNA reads TGCGCCAGCAGCCCAGGTGTGGCCGACCAGAACTATGGCTACACCTTC. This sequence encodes CASSPGVADQNYGYTF.